This T cell receptor beta chain was obtained from a study of T cells expressing NK-cell markers. Study details: From sorted CD3+CD56+NKG2C+, CD3+CD56+NKG2C- and CD3+CD56-NKG2C+ T cells came the TCR beta repertoires. There were seven HCMV-seropositive donors and one seronegative donor among the eight sequenced. General study results and limits: Whether expanded NKG2C-expressing T cell clones recognize HCMV is unknown.

On this clonotype: Its target is unknown.

TCRdb re-called the 5' RACE reads; one entry per CDR3 protein, DNA not given. The sample data list hundreds of thousands of distinct CDR3 sequences. In germline, CDR1 is SGHRS, CDR2 YFSETQ. The CDR3 totals 13 residues. The J gene is TRBJ2-2, the V gene TRBV5-1. The receptor was isolated from a woman between 18 and 70 years old in good health. Sequenced input: blood T cells: a sorted CD56 or NKG2C T cell subset, CD4+ or CD8+ T cells, or bulk PBMC T cells (not recorded which). This CDR3 is CASTFLNTGELFF.